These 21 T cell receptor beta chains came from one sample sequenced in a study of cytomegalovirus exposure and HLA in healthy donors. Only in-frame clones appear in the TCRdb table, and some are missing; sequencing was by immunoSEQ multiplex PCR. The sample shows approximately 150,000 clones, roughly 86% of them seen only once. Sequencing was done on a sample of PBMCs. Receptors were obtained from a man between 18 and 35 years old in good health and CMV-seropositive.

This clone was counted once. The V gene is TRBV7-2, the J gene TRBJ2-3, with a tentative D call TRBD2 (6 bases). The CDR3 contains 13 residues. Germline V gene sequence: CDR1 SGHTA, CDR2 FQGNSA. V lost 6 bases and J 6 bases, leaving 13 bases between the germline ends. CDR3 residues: CASRPGTRDTQYF. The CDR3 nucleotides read TGTGCCAGCAGACCAGGGACTCGGGATACGCAGTATTTT.

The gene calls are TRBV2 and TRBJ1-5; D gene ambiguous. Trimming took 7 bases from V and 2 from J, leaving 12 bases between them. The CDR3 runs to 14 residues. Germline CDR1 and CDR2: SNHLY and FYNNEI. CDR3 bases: TGTGCCAGCACTGCGGTGGAGGGCAATCAGCCCCAGCATTTT. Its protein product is CASTAVEGNQPQHF.

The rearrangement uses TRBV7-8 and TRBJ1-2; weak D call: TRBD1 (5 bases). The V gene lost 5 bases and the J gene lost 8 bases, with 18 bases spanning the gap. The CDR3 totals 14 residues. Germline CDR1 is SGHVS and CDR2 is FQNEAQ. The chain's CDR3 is CASSAGTSLVGYTF. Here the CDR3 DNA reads TGTGCCAGCAGCGCGGGGACCAGTTTGGTGGGCTACACCTTC.

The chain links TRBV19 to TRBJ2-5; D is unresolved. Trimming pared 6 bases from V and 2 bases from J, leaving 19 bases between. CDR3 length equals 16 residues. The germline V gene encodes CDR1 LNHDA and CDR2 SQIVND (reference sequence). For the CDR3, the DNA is TGTGCCAGTAGCGCCGCTCACTTGGTGCGGCAAGAGACCCAGTACTTC. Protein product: CASSAAHLVRQETQYF.

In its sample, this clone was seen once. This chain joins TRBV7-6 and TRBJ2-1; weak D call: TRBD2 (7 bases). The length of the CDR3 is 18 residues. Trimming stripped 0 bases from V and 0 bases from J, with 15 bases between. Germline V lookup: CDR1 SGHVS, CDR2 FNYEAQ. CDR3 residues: CASSLAGGGPGSYNEQFF. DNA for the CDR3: TGTGCCAGCAGCTTAGCGGGGGGGGGCCCTGGCTCCTACAATGAGCAGTTCTTC.

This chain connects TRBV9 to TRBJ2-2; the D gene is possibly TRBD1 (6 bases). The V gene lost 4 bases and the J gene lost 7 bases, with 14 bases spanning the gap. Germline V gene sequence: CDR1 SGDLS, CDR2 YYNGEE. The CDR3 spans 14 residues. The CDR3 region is CASSLRDTHGELFF. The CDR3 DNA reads TGTGCCAGCAGCTTACGGGACACACACGGGGAGCTGTTTTTT.

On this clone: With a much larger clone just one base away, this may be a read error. CDR3 nucleotide sequence: TGTGCCAGCAGTGATACGGGCAATCAGCCCCAGCATTTT. Translation: CASSDTGNQPQHF. The chain recombines TRBV6-1 with TRBJ1-5; D remains ambiguous. This CDR3 has 13 amino acids. Germline CDR1 is MNHNS and CDR2 is SASEGT. V dropped 3 bases and J dropped 2 bases, with 5 bases sitting between them.

In DNA, the CDR3 is TGTGCCACCGGGACAGGGGGAACCGGGGAGCTGTTTTTT. Its translation: CATGTGGTGELFF. This chain uses TRBV27 with TRBJ2-2, with TRBD1 identical over 11 bases. Germline V lookup: CDR1 MNHEY, CDR2 SMNVEV (reference sequence). The CDR3 loop spans 13 amino acids. Trimming took 10 bases from V and 5 from J; bases not matched to a gene: 3.

CDR3 in amino acids: CASSTPRTGGGEKLFF. CDR3 DNA: TGTGCCAGTAGTACCCCGCGGACAGGGGGAGGTGAAAAACTGTTTTTT. The chain couples TRBV19 to TRBJ1-4, with 10 bases aligning to TRBD1. V was clipped by 4 bases and J by 7 bases; unmatched bases: 9. The CDR3 is 16 residues long. Germline loops: CDR1 LNHDA, CDR2 SQIVND (reference sequence).

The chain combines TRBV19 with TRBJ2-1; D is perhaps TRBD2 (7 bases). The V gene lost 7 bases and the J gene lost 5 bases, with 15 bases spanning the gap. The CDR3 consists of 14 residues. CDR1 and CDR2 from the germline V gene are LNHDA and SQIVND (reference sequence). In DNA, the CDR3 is TGTGCCAGTAATAACAGGGAGGGGCACAATGAGCAGTTCTTC. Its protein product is CASNNREGHNEQFF.

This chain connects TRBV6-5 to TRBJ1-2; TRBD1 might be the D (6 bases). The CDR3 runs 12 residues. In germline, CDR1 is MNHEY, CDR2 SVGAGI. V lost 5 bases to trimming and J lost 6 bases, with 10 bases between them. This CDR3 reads CASSKQGDGYTF. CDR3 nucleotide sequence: TGTGCCAGCAGTAAACAGGGAGATGGCTACACCTTC.

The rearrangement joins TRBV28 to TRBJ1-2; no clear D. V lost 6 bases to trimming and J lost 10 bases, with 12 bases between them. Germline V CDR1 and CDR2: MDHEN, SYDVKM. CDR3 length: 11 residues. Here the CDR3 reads CASRILQVYTF. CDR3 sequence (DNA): TGTGCCAGCAGGATTCTCCAGGTCTACACCTTC.

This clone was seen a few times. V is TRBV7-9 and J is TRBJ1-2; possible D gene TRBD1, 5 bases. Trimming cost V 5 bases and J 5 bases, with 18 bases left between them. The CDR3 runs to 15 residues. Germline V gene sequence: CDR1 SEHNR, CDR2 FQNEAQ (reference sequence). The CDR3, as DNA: TGTGCCAGCAGCCCCCTCCAGGGCCCGGTGTATGGCTACACCTTC. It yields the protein CASSPLQGPVYGYTF.

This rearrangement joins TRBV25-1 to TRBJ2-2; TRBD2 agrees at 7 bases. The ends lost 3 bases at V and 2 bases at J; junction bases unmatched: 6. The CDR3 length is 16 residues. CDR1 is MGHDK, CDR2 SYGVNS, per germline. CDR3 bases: TGTGCCAGCAGTGAGCGGGGAGGGGCTAACACCGGGGAGCTGTTTTTT. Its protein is CASSERGGANTGELFF. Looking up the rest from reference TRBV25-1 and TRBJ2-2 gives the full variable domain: EADIYQTPRYLVIGTGKKITLECSQTMGHDKMYWYQQDPGMELHLIHYSYGVNSTEKGDLSSESTVSRIRTEHFPLTLESARPSHTSQYLCASSERGGANTGELFFGEGSRLTVL.

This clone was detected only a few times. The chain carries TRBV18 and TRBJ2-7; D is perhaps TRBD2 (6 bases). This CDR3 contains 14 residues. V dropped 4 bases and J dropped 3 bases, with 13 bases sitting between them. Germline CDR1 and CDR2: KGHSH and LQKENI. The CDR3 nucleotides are TGTGCCAGCTCACGGACGGGAGCCGACTACGAGCAGTACTTC. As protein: CASSRTGADYEQYF.

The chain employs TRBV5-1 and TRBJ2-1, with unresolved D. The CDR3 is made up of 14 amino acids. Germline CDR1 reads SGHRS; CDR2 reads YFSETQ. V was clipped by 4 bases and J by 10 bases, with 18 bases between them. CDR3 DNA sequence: TGCGCCAGCAGCCCCCGAATGACCGGCGGAGAGCAGTTCTTC. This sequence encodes CASSPRMTGGEQFF.

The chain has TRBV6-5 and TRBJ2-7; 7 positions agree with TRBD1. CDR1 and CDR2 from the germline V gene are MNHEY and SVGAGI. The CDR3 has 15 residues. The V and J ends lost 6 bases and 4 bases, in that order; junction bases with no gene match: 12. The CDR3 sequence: CASSSLDRDNYEQYF. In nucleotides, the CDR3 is TGTGCCAGCAGCTCCCTTGACAGGGATAATTACGAGCAGTACTTC.

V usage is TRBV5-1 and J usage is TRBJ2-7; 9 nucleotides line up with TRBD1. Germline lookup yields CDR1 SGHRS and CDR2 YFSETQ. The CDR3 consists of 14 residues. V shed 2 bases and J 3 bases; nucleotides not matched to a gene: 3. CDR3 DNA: TGCGCCAGCAGCTTCCGGGACAGGGACTACGAGCAGTACTTC. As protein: CASSFRDRDYEQYF.

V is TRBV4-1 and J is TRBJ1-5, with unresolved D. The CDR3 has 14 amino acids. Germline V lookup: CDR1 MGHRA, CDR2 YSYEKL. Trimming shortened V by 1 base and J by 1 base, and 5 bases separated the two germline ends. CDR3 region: CASSQVLSNQPQHF. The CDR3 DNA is TGCGCCAGCAGCCAAGTCTTGAGCAATCAGCCCCAGCATTTT.

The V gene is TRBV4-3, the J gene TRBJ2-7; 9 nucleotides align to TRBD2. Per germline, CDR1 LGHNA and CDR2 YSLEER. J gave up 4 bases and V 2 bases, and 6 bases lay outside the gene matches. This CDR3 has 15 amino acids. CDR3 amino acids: CASSQLSGGVYEQYF. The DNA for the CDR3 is TGCGCCAGCAGCCAACTTAGCGGGGGAGTTTACGAGCAGTACTTC.

DNA of the CDR3: TGTGCCAGCAGTCGAAGACAGGGTCGGACTGAAGCTTTCTTT. Its translation is CASSRRQGRTEAFF. This rearrangement joins TRBV28 to TRBJ1-1; 7 positions agree with TRBD1. CDR1 and CDR2 (germline): MDHEN, SYDVKM. V shed 5 bases, J shed 5 bases, and the junction held 8 bases outside the gene matches. CDR3 length: 14 amino acids.